The 2 T cell receptor beta chains in this list originate from one sample, sequenced in a study of T cells in Graves' hyperthyroidism and ophthalmopathy. Authors of the study amplified TCR beta CDR3 regions from RNA transcripts. The HTBI primer set drove a first-round RT-PCR of the TCR CDR3. TCRdb analysed the multiplex PCR reads with MiXCR anew, one entry per CDR3 protein. The sample records 45,000 to 55,000 distinct CDR3 sequences, 45% to 65% being singletons. Material: peripheral blood or thyroid tissue (not recorded which). The source of these receptors is a man aged 18 to 29 with Graves' hyperthyroidism.

This clonotype was counted at least ten times. The CDR3 carries no conserved terminal phenylalanine or tryptophan, so it likely arises from a read error. The chain combines TRBV6-5 with TRBJ2-2; unclear D gene. Germline CDR1 reads MNHEY; CDR2 reads SVGAGI. The CDR3 covers 13 residues. The V gene lost 2 bases and the J gene lost 2 bases, with 3 bases spanning the gap. In nucleotides, the CDR3 is TGTGCCAGCAGTTACCAAAACACCGGGGAGCTGTTTCTT. It encodes CASSYQNTGELFL.

This clonotype was recorded many times. The chain couples TRBV24-1 to TRBJ2-2, with a weak D call TRBD2 (6 bases). V was trimmed by 3 bases and J by 5 bases, leaving 15 bases between them. This CDR3 contains 16 residues. CDR1 and CDR2 (germline): KGHDR, SFDVKD. The CDR3 sequence is CATSDNGLGGTGELFF. The CDR3 DNA follows: TGTGCCACCAGTGATAACGGGCTTGGGGGGACCGGGGAGCTGTTTTTT.